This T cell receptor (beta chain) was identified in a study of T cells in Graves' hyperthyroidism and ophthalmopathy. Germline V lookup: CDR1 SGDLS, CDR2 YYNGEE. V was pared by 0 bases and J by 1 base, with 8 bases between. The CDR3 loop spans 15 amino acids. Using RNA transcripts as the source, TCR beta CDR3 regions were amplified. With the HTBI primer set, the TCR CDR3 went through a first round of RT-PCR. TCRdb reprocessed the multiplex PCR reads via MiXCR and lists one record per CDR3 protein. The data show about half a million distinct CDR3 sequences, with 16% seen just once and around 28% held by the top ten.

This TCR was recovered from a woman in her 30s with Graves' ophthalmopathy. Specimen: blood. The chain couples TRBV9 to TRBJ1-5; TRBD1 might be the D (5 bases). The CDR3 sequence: CASSVGSGSNQPQHF. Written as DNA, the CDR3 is TGTGCCAGCAGCGTAGGTTCAGGGAGCAATCAGCCCCAGCATTTT.